This is a list of T cell receptor beta chains from one sample in a study of early T cells in non-severe SARS-CoV-2 infection. Using its own MiXCR run on the 5' RACE reads, TCRdb lists one record per CDR3 protein. Of tens of thousands of distinct CDR3 sequences in the sample, around 15% were seen once. Here the sequenced sample was whole blood, taken at baseline. Receptors were obtained from an adult who was a healthcare worker with PCR-confirmed SARS-CoV-2 infection or an uninfected control (not recorded which). Both conserved end residues are part of each CDR3. Each record gives: CDR3 length, V gene, D gene, J gene, clone size, CDR3 DNA, CDR3 protein. The D gene is left open where the match is weak. For some rows the clone size is stated as once, few or many, or as a class when expanded; others skip it.

16	TRBV30	TRBD2	TRBJ2-1	many	TGTGCCTGGAGCTTTCGGGGGAGGGTGCTCTACAATGAGCAGTTCTTC	CAWSFRGRVLYNEQFF
15	TRBV12-3/TRBV12-4	NA	TRBJ1-2	few	TGTGCCAGCAGTTTGTCAGGGCAGGGAGTCTATGGCTACACCTTC	CASSLSGQGVYGYTF
14	TRBV28	NA	TRBJ2-2	few	TGTGCCAGCAGTTTGCAGGACCCCACCGGGGAGCTGTTTTTT	CASSLQDPTGELFF
16	TRBV20-1	NA	TRBJ2-3	many	TGCAGTGCTTATCCCCCCCGGGCGTCTAGCACAGATACGCAGTATTTT	CSAYPPRASSTDTQYF
14	TRBV7-6	NA	TRBJ2-7	few	TGTGCCAGCAGCCCCTTCAGGGACTCCTACGAGCAGTACTTC	CASSPFRDSYEQYF
15	TRBV19	TRBD2	TRBJ2-1	once	TGTGCCAGTAGTTTTAGCGGGGGGACCTACAATGAGCAGTTCTTC	CASSFSGGTYNEQFF
14	TRBV7-7	TRBD1	TRBJ2-3	few	TGTGCCAGCAGCTTAGACAGGGGTGCAGATACGCAGTATTTT	CASSLDRGADTQYF
13	TRBV6-6	NA	TRBJ1-3	few	TGTGCCAGCAGTACCCCCTGGGGAAACACCATATATTTT	CASSTPWGNTIYF
15	TRBV12-3/TRBV12-4	TRBD1	TRBJ1-2	few	TGTGCCAGCAGCCGCGGACAGGGCATAAACTATGGCTACACCTTC	CASSRGQGINYGYTF
18	TRBV20-1	NA	TRBJ2-1	medium-sized	TGCAGTGCTAGAGATGCCAGCGGGCGTGCTAGCTCCTACAATGAGCAGTTCTTC	CSARDASGRASSYNEQFF
14	TRBV20-1	NA	TRBJ2-1	NA	TGCAGTGCCCCGGGTAAGGGGGCCTACAATGAGCAGTTCTTC	CSAPGKGAYNEQFF
15	TRBV14	NA	TRBJ2-3	NA	TGTGCCAGCAGCCAAGAGAAGGACTACAGTGATACGCAGTATTTT	CASSQEKDYSDTQYF
14	TRBV3-1	NA	TRBJ2-1	NA	TGTGCCAGCAGCCAAATGGGGGGCGGGAATGAGCAGTTCTTC	CASSQMGGGNEQFF
15	TRBV6-1	TRBD1	TRBJ2-7	NA	TGTGCCAGCAGTGAAGCCGGGACAGGGGACTACGAGCAGTACTTC	CASSEAGTGDYEQYF
17	TRBV29-1	NA	TRBJ2-5	NA	TGCAGCGTTGAAAGGGATGGGGGGATTCCCGGCAAAGAGACCCAGTACTTC	CSVERDGGIPGKETQYF
11	TRBV28	NA	TRBJ2-7	NA	TGTGCCAGCAGTTTAAGGGACGAGCAGTACTTC	CASSLRDEQYF
16	TRBV7-3	TRBD2	TRBJ2-1	many	TGTGCCAGCAGCTTAGGACTAGCGGGAGGGCCGGGAGAGCAGTTCTTC	CASSLGLAGGPGEQFF
14	TRBV6-5	NA	TRBJ1-1	NA	TGTGCCAGCTTTTCTGCTGGGAGAAGGACTGAAGCTTTCTTT	CASFSAGRRTEAFF
15	TRBV12-3/TRBV12-4	NA	TRBJ2-2	NA	TGTGCCAGCAGTTTTGCAGGGGCTGGAACCGGGGAGCTGTTTTTT	CASSFAGAGTGELFF
14	TRBV27	NA	TRBJ2-7	few	TGTGCCAGCAGTAACAGGGGAGGGGTCTACGAGCAGTACTTC	CASSNRGGVYEQYF
16	TRBV11-2	NA	TRBJ1-6	many	TGTGCCAGCAGCTCCCGCCAAGGATTCTATAATTCACCCCTCCACTTT	CASSSRQGFYNSPLHF
14	TRBV20-1	TRBD2	TRBJ2-7	many	TGCAGTGCGTCTCGCGGGAGGTTCTCCTACGAGCAGTACTTC	CSASRGRFSYEQYF
15	TRBV6-5	NA	TRBJ2-4	few	TGTGCCAGCAGTTACAGTGCGCAGGTCAAAAACATTCAGTACTTC	CASSYSAQVKNIQYF
15	TRBV7-8	NA	TRBJ2-6	many	TGTGCCAGCAGCTTAGGGCACTCTGGGGCCAACGTCCTGACTTTC	CASSLGHSGANVLTF
16	TRBV12-3/TRBV12-4	TRBD2	TRBJ2-3	NA	TGTGCCAGCAGTTTAGCGGCTAGCGGGACCACAGATACGCAGTATTTT	CASSLAASGTTDTQYF